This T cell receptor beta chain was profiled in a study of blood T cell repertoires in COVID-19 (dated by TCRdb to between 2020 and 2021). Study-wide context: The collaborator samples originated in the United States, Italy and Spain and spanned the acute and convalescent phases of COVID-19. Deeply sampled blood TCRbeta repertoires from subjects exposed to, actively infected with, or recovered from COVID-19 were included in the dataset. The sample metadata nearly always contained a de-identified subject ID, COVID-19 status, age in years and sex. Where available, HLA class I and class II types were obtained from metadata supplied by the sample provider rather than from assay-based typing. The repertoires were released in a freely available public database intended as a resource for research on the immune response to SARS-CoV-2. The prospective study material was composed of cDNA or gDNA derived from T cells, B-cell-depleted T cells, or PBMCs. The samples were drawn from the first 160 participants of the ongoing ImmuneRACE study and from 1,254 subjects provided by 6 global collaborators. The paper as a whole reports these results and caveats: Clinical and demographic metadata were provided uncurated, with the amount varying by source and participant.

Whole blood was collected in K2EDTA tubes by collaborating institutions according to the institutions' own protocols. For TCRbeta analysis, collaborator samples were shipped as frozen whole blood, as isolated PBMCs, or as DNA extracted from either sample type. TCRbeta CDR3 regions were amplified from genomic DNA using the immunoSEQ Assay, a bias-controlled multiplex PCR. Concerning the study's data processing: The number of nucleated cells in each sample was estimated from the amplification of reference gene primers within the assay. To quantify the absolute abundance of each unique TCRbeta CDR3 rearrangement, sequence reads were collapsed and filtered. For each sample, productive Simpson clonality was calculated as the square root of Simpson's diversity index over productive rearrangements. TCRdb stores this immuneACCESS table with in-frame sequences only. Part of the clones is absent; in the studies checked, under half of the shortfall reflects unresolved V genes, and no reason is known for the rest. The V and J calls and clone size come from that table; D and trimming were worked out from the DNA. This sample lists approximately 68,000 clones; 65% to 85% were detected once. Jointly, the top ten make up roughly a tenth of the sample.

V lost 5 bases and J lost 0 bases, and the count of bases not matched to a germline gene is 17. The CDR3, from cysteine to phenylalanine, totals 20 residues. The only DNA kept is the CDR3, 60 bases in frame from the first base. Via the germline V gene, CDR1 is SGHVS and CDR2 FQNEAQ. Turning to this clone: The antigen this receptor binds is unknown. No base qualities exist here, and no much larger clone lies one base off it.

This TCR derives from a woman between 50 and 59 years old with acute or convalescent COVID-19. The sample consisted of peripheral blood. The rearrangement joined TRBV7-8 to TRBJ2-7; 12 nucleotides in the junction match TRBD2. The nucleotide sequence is TGTGCCAGCAGCACGTGGAACCTAGGACTAGCGGGAACGAGCTCCTACGAGCAGTACTTC. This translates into CASSTWNLGLAGTSSYEQYF. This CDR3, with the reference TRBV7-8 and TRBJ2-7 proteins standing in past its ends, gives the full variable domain GAGVSQSPRYKVAKRGQDVALRCDPISGHVSLFWYQQALGQGPEFLTYFQNEAQLDKSGLPSDRFFAERPEGSVSTLKIQRTQQEDSAVYLCASSTWNLGLAGTSSYEQYFGPGTRLTVT.